The 10 T cell receptor beta chains below all came from one sample that was sequenced in a study of T cell repertoires in cytomegalovirus infection. TCRdb re-analysed the reads in MiXCR, keeping a single row per CDR3 protein. Of 250,000 to 300,000 distinct CDR3 sequences listed, about 15% are singletons. Sequenced input: CD8+ T cells from PBMCs. The receptors here all came from a human donor in good health (CMV status not recorded). Some clones in this sample may be carry-over from other donors' samples.

This clonotype was detected once. This clone may be a read error of a much larger clone one base away. The rearrangement joins TRBV28 to TRBJ1-2; D gene unclear. V dropped 5 bases and J dropped 2 bases, with 9 bases sitting between them. The germline CDR1 and CDR2 sequences are MDHEN and SYDVKM. The CDR3 totals 13 residues. The CDR3 DNA reads as TGTGCCAGCAGTGCGACGGAAAACTATGGCTACACCTTC. It yields the protein CASSATENYGYTF.

This clonotype turned up a few times. CDR3 protein: CASSYMGTANRGAFF. In DNA, the CDR3 is TGTGCCAGCAGTTATATGGGGACGGCGAACAGAGGGGCTTTCTTT. J is TRBJ1-1 and V is TRBV5-5; maybe TRBD1 (5 bases). CDR3 length equals 15 residues. Germline V CDR1 and CDR2: SGHKS, YYEKEE (reference sequence). V lost 5 bases, J lost 11 bases, and 25 bases lay in between.

This sequence joins TRBV28 and TRBJ2-5; 8 nucleotides align to TRBD2. CDR3 size: 14 residues. Germline lookup yields CDR1 MDHEN and CDR2 SYDVKM. After removal of 3 bases from V and 5 bases from J, the junction contained 5 bases not matched to a gene. CDR3 residues: CASSLRGAGETQYF. CDR3 nucleotides: TGTGCCAGCAGTTTGCGGGGGGCCGGGGAGACCCAGTACTTC. Based on the CDR3 plus reference TRBV28 and TRBJ2-5, the full variable domain is DVKVTQSSRYLVKRTGEKVFLECVQDMDHENMFWYRQDPGLGLRLIYFSYDVKMKEKGDIPEGYSVSREKKERFSLILESASTNQTSMYLCASSLRGAGETQYFGPGTRLLVL.

This clonotype has a count of ten or more. The rearrangement links TRBV7-8 to TRBJ2-7; 8 bases match TRBD1. J lost 4 bases, V lost 3 bases, and 2 bases had no gene match. The germline V gene has CDR1 SGHVS and CDR2 FQNEAQ. The CDR3 extends over 13 amino acids. The CDR3 here is CASSLDRVYEQYF. In DNA, the CDR3 is TGTGCCAGCAGCTTGGACAGGGTTTACGAGCAGTACTTC.

This clonotype was found many times. V usage is TRBV7-2 and J usage is TRBJ1-1; D is unresolved. The CDR3 is made up of 16 amino acids. Germline V lookup: CDR1 SGHTA, CDR2 FQGNSA. The ends were cut back, 1 base at V and 0 bases at J, with 12 bases in the middle. The CDR3 region is CASSLDAWGVNTEAFF. The CDR3 DNA sequence: TGTGCCAGCAGCTTAGATGCTTGGGGTGTGAACACTGAAGCTTTCTTT.

In its sample, this clonotype was seen many times. This chain connects TRBV7-2 to TRBJ2-5, with 13 bases that match TRBD2. The germline gives CDR1 SGHTA, CDR2 FQGNSA. The V segment lost 2 bases and the J segment 5 bases; nucleotides outside the gene matches: 5. The CDR3 extends over 16 amino acids. This CDR3 reads CASSLTSGGAFETQYF. The CDR3 nucleotides are TGTGCCAGCAGCTTAACTAGCGGGGGGGCCTTTGAGACCCAGTACTTC. The full variable domain, rest sourced from reference TRBV7-2 and TRBJ2-5, is GAGVSQSPSNKVTEKGKDVELRCDPISGHTALYWYRQSLGQGLEFLIYFQGNSAPDKSGLPSDRFSAERTGGSVSTLTIQRTQQEDSAVYLCASSLTSGGAFETQYFGPGTRLLVL.

V usage is TRBV19 and J usage is TRBJ1-1; TRBD1 matches 7 bases. The CDR3 covers 16 residues. V gave up 8 bases and J gave up 5 bases; unmatched junction bases: 17. The germline gives CDR1 LNHDA, CDR2 SQIVND (reference sequence). CDR3 nucleotides: TGTGCCAGTTCCCCCCTCATTCAGACAGGGAGGACTGAAGCTTTCTTT. It translates to CASSPLIQTGRTEAFF.

This clonotype has a count of ten or more. The chain recombines TRBV6-1 with TRBJ1-1, with a weak D call TRBD1 (5 bases). With 0 bases removed from V and 1 base from J, the gap between germline ends came to 9 bases. Germline CDR1 reads MNHNS; CDR2 reads SASEGT. The CDR3 contains 15 residues. This CDR3 is CASSEAGDGNTEAFF. CDR3 sequence (DNA): TGTGCCAGCAGTGAAGCTGGGGACGGGAACACTGAAGCTTTCTTT.

The rearrangement joins TRBV29-1 to TRBJ2-1, with TRBD1 as a possible D gene (5 bases). This CDR3 is built from 18 residues. V was trimmed by 1 base and J by 0 bases, leaving 19 bases between them. CDR1 SQVTM and CDR2 ANQGSEA come from the germline V gene. In DNA form, the CDR3 reads TGCAGCGTTGAAGGTGTGGCCCGACAGTCAAGCTCCTACAATGAGCAGTTCTTC. Its protein product is CSVEGVARQSSSYNEQFF.

Ten or more counts support this clonotype. The chain uses TRBV28 and TRBJ2-1; 10 positions agree with TRBD1. The junction had 15 bases not matched to a gene; V was cut back by 4 bases and J by 3 bases. The CDR3 totals 19 residues. Germline V CDR1 and CDR2: MDHEN, SYDVKM. CDR3 sequence reads: CASSSTRIGTGVGYNEQFF. The CDR3 DNA sequence: TGTGCCAGCAGTTCCACCCGAATCGGGACAGGGGTAGGCTACAATGAGCAGTTCTTC.